Listed below are T cell receptor beta chains from one sample, sequenced in a study of T-cell reconstitution after alpha-beta-depleted transplantation in children. TCRdb analysed the PCR reads with MiXCR anew, one entry per CDR3 protein. The sample records about 200,000 distinct CDR3 sequences, 7% to 9% being singletons. The specimen comprised PBMCs, mostly from graft donor cells, sampled 360 days after TCRalphabeta/CD19-depleted stem cell transplant. Receptor source: a male patient aged 2 to 10 who had a stem cell transplant for acute myeloid leukemia, so the T cells may come from the graft donor. Both conserved end residues are part of each CDR3. The D gene is left open where the match is weak. A row's size may be missing; if present it is once, few, many or a size class.

TRBV4-2,many,TRBJ2-5,16,.,TGTGCCAGCAGCCAAGATCTGTCTAGCGATTGGGAGACCCAGTACTTC,CASSQDLSSDWETQYF
TRBV10-3,many,TRBJ2-7,15,TRBD1,TGTGCCATCAGTGAGTCCTGGACAGGGGGCTACGAGCAGTACTTC,CAISESWTGGYEQYF
TRBV5-1,.,TRBJ2-2,14,.,TGCGCCAGCAGCCGAGGGGGTTGGACCGGGGAGCTGTTTTTT,CASSRGGWTGELFF
TRBV5-1,.,TRBJ2-3,14,.,TGCGCCAGCAGCTTGGAACAGATATCAGATACGCAGTATTTT,CASSLEQISDTQYF
TRBV6-2/TRBV6-3,few,TRBJ2-7,14,TRBD1,TGTGCCAGCAGTTACGGGACAGGACCCTACGAGCAGTACTTC,CASSYGTGPYEQYF
TRBV5-6,many,TRBJ2-7,12,.,TGTGCCAGCAGCCGCGAACCTTACGAGCAGTACTTC,CASSREPYEQYF
TRBV20-1,.,TRBJ2-5,11,.,TGCAGTGCTAGCGGGCGAGAGACCCAGTACTTC,CSASGRETQYF
TRBV12-3/TRBV12-4,.,TRBJ2-5,15,TRBD1,TGTGCCAGCAGTCTCGGGACAGCACGGGGAGAGACCCAGTACTTC,CASSLGTARGETQYF
TRBV20-1,many,TRBJ2-6,13,.,TGCAGTGCTAGTATGTCCGGCTTCAACGTCCTGACTTTC,CSASMSGFNVLTF
TRBV29-1,many,TRBJ2-5,14,TRBD1,TGCAGCGTTGAGGGGACAGGGTCTAGGGAGACCCAGTACTTC,CSVEGTGSRETQYF
TRBV7-8,.,TRBJ2-6,17,.,TGTGCCAGCAGCTTAGCGTGGCAGGGCGGTGGGGCCAACGTCCTGACTTTC,CASSLAWQGGGANVLTF
TRBV15,many,TRBJ2-1,16,TRBD1,TGTGCCACCAGCACGGGACAGAGTTCACGTTACAATGAGCAGTTCTTC,CATSTGQSSRYNEQFF
TRBV5-5,.,TRBJ2-2,15,TRBD1,TGTGCCAGCAGCTCGACAGGGTTGGACACCGGGGAGCTGTTTTTT,CASSSTGLDTGELFF
TRBV10-3,.,TRBJ1-6,14,TRBD1,TGTGCCATCAGCCCCGGGACAGGGGGCTCACCCCTCCACTTT,CAISPGTGGSPLHF
TRBV29-1,.,TRBJ2-3,15,.,TGCAGCGTCGCGACCTCCCCTACTAGCACAGATACGCAGTATTTT,CSVATSPTSTDTQYF
TRBV10-3,many,TRBJ2-1,16,.,TGTGCCATCAGTGAGTCGAGAGGGGCTAGCTGGGATGAGCAGTTCTTC,CAISESRGASWDEQFF
TRBV5-1,many,TRBJ2-3,15,TRBD1,TGCGCCAGCAGCGGGGGGACAGGGAGCACAGATACGCAGTATTTT,CASSGGTGSTDTQYF
TRBV28,few,TRBJ2-4,12,TRBD2,TGTGCCAGCAGCCCGACGGGACTAGTTCAGTACTTC,CASSPTGLVQYF
TRBV2,few,TRBJ1-5,14,.,TGTGCCAGCAGTGATCGGAATAGCAATCAGCCCCAGCATTTT,CASSDRNSNQPQHF
TRBV7-2,few,TRBJ2-3,15,.,TGTGCCAGCAGCTTAGCAGGGAGATACACAGATACGCAGTATTTT,CASSLAGRYTDTQYF
TRBV13,.,TRBJ2-7,15,TRBD1,TGTGCCAGCAGCTTAAGGGACAGGCCTTCCTCCGAGCAGTACTTC,CASSLRDRPSSEQYF
TRBV12-3/TRBV12-4,many,TRBJ2-1,12,TRBD1,TGTGCCAGCACCGACAGGGCAGGAGAGCAGTTCTTC,CASTDRAGEQFF
TRBV19,.,TRBJ2-1,13,TRBD1,TGTGCCAGTAGCGGGACAGGACACAATGAGCAGTTCTTC,CASSGTGHNEQFF
TRBV7-3,few,TRBJ2-1,20,TRBD1,TGTGCCAGCAGCCCCCCCCCGGGACAGATAAATCGGGTTACCTACAATGAGCAGTTCTTC,CASSPPPGQINRVTYNEQFF
TRBV12-3/TRBV12-4,few,TRBJ2-6,14,.,.,CASSSSGGANVLTF
TRBV5-1,.,TRBJ2-7,16,.,TGCGCCAGCAGCTTCCTCTTCTTGGACAGTTCCTACGAGCAGTACTTC,CASSFLFLDSSYEQYF
TRBV20-1,many,TRBJ2-1,12,.,TGCAGTGCTAGTCAACTAAACAATGAGCAGTTCTTC,CSASQLNNEQFF
TRBV6-5,few,TRBJ2-3,16,.,TGTGCCAGCAGTTACGCGGCGACCCATAGCACAGATACGCAGTATTTT,CASSYAATHSTDTQYF
TRBV12-3/TRBV12-4,.,TRBJ1-1,12,.,TGTGCCAGCAGGGCAGGAGGAACTGAAGCTTTCTTT,CASRAGGTEAFF
TRBV27,few,TRBJ1-1,14,.,TGTGCCAGCAGTTTAAACAGGGCCAACACTGAAGCTTTCTTT,CASSLNRANTEAFF
TRBV12-3/TRBV12-4,few,TRBJ1-5,17,.,TGTGCCAGCGGCCGGGATCCAGAAGACCCGATAAATCAGCCCCAGCATTTT,CASGRDPEDPINQPQHF
TRBV20-1,few,TRBJ1-1,12,.,TGCAGTGCTAGGGGGCGGAACACTGAAGCTTTCTTT,CSARGRNTEAFF
TRBV5-1,many,TRBJ2-1,15,.,TGCGCCAGCAGCTTGTCTGGGGGACCAAACAATGAGCAGTTCTTC,CASSLSGGPNNEQFF
TRBV5-6,many,TRBJ1-1,14,TRBD1,TGTGCCAGCAGCTACGGGACAGGGAACACTGAAGCTTTCTTT,CASSYGTGNTEAFF
TRBV12-3/TRBV12-4,.,TRBJ2-7,16,TRBD2,TGTGCCAGCAGCCTCGTCGGTAGCGGGACCCCCTACGAGCAGTACTTC,CASSLVGSGTPYEQYF
TRBV29-1,few,TRBJ1-5,11,.,TGCAGCGTTGAAGATCGGGGTTTCCAGCATTTT,CSVEDRGFQHF
TRBV20-1,few,TRBJ2-1,15,.,TGCAGTGCTAGAGAAGGGGGAGGGGTGTACAATGAGCAGTTCTTC,CSAREGGGVYNEQFF
TRBV20-1,.,TRBJ2-5,15,.,TGCAGTGGTCAGCCCTTAGGCGGCCGTACGGAGACCCAGTACTTC,CSGQPLGGRTETQYF
TRBV5-1,many,TRBJ2-7,13,TRBD1,TGCGCCAGCAGCTTAACAGGGGAGTACGAGCAGTACTTC,CASSLTGEYEQYF
TRBV29-1,many,TRBJ2-1,13,.,TGCAGCGTTGAATTATCCGTCGGCAATGAGCAGTTCTTC,CSVELSVGNEQFF
TRBV14,few,TRBJ2-1,13,.,TGTGCCAGCAGCGATGGGTTCTACAATGAGCAGTTCTTC,CASSDGFYNEQFF
TRBV20-1,many,TRBJ2-1,17,TRBD2,TGCAGTGAGAGGCGTACTAGCGGGTTCAGCTCCTACAATGAGCAGTTCTTC,CSERRTSGFSSYNEQFF
TRBV7-6,.,TRBJ1-1,12,.,TGTGCCAGCAGCCGTGTAGACACTGAAGCTTTCTTT,CASSRVDTEAFF
TRBV5-5,.,TRBJ1-5,15,.,TGTGCCAGCAGCTTGGTCCCCGCGGGAGATCAGCCCCAGCATTTT,CASSLVPAGDQPQHF
TRBV12-3/TRBV12-4,.,TRBJ1-2,15,.,TGTGCCTGCAGTTTAGGGGCAACAGGCTCCTATGGCTACACCTTC,CACSLGATGSYGYTF
TRBV25-1,few,TRBJ1-4,17,.,TGTGCCAGCAGTGAAAGGGGTGTTCAGGGGTATTACGAAAAACTGTTTTTT,CASSERGVQGYYEKLFF
TRBV7-2,.,TRBJ2-5,15,.,TGTGCCAGCAGCTTAAGGGGCACAGGCTCTGCGACCCAGTACTTC,CASSLRGTGSATQYF
TRBV5-1,.,TRBJ2-1,15,.,TGCGCCAGCAGCTTGGGTTCCCATCGAAACAATGAGCAGTTCTTC,CASSLGSHRNNEQFF
TRBV7-3,.,TRBJ1-6,17,TRBD1,TGTGCCAGCAGCCCCCCCCTCGGGGACAGCAATAATTCACCCCTCCACTTT,CASSPPLGDSNNSPLHF